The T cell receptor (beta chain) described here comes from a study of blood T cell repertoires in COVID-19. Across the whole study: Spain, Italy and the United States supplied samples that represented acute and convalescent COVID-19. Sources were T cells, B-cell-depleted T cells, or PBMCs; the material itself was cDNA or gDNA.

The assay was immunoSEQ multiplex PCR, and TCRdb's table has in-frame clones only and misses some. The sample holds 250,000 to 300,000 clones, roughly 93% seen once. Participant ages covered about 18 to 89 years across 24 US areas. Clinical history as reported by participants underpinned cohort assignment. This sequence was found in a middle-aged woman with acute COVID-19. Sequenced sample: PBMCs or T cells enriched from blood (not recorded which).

CDR3 loop: CASSQEGRAYGYTF. The CDR3 nucleotides are TGTGCCAGCAGCCAAGAGGGGAGGGCGTATGGCTACACCTTC. The chain joins TRBV4-2 to TRBJ1-2, with D uncertain. CDR3 length: 14 residues. V lost 0 bases, J lost 5 bases, and 10 bases lay in between. CDR1 and CDR2 from the germline V gene are LGHNA and YNFKEQ.